The present entry profiles one TCR beta chain with its context. Antigen unknown. The method was immunoSEQ multiplex PCR; TCRdb's version includes in-frame clones alone and lacks a portion of them. The sample yields roughly 70,000 clones, 94% seen once. This sample was included in a study of cytomegalovirus exposure and HLA in healthy donors. The length of the CDR3 is 15 residues. Germline lookup yields CDR1 SGHDN and CDR2 FVKESK. Unmatched junction bases numbered 5, after V lost 4 bases and J lost 3 bases. Overall study results and limits: Rarity characterized most TCR sequences, yet some public TCRs appeared in many donors.

The J gene is TRBJ2-3, the V gene TRBV14; 9 nucleotides match TRBD2. Sample: PBMCs. The sequence came from a man younger than 35 in good health and CMV-seropositive. The CDR3 protein is CASSLGLASTDTQYF. The CDR3 DNA is TGTGCCAGCAGCCTAGGACTAGCGAGTACAGATACGCAGTATTTT.